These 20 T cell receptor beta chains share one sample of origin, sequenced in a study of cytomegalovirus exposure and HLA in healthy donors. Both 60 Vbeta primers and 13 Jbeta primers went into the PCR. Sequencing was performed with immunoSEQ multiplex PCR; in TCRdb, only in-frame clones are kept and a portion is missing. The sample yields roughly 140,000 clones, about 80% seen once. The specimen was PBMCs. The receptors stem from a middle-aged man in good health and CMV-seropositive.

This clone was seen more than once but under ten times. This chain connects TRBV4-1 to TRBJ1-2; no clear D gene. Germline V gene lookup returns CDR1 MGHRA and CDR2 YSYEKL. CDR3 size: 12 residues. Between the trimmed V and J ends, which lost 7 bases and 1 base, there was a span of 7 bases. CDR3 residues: CASTGFNYGYTF. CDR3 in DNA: TGCGCCAGCACCGGGTTTAACTATGGCTACACCTTC.

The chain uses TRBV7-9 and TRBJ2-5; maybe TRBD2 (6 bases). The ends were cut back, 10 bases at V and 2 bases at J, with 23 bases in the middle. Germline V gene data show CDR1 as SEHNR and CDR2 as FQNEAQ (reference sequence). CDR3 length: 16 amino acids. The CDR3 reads CATSVRGSLLQETQYF. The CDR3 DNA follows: TGTGCCACCTCGGTACGGGGGTCGCTACTTCAAGAGACCCAGTACTTC.

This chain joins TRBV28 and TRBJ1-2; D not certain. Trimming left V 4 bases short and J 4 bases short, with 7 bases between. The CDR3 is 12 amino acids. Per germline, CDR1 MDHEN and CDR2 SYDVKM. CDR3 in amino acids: CASSSQIYGYTF. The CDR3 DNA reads TGTGCCAGCAGTTCCCAGATCTATGGCTACACCTTC.

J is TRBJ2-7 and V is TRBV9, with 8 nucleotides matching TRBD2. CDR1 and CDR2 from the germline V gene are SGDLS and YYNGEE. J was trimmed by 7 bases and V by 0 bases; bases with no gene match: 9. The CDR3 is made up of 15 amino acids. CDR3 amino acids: CASSVGSGRGYEQYF. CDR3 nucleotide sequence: TGTGCCAGCAGCGTAGGAAGCGGGAGAGGTTATGAGCAGTACTTC.

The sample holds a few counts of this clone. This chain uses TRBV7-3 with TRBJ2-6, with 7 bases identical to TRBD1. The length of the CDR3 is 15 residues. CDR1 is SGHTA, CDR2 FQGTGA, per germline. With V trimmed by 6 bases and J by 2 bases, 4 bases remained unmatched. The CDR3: CASSLGTAGANVLTF. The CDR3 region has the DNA TGTGCCAGCAGTCTTGGGACAGCTGGGGCCAACGTCCTGACTTTC. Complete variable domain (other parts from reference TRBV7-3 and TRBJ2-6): GAGVSQTPSNKVTEKGKYVELRCDPISGHTALYWYRQSLGQGPEFLIYFQGTGAADDSGLPNDRFFAVRPEGSVSTLKIQRTERGDSAVYLCASSLGTAGANVLTFGAGSRLTVL.

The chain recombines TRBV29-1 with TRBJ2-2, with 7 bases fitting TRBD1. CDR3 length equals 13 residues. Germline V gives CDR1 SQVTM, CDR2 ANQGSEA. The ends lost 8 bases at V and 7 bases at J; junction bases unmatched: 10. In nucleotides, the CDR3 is TGCAGCCCGGGAAGGGGGCTGGACGGGGAGCTGTTTTTT. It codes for CSPGRGLDGELFF.

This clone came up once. CDR3 in amino acids: CAIAEGGTNEKLFF. As DNA, the CDR3 is TGTGCCATCGCGGAAGGGGGAACTAATGAAAAACTGTTTTTT. This chain joins TRBV10-3 and TRBJ1-4; tentatively, D is TRBD1 (6 bases). The germline V gene has CDR1 ENHRY and CDR2 SYGVKD. The V and J ends lost 8 bases and 1 base respectively, with 11 bases between them. This CDR3 has 14 amino acids.

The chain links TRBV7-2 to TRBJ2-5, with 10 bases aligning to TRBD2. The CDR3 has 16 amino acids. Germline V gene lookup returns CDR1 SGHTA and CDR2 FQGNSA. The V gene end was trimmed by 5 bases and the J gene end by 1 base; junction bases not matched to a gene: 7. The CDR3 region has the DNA TGTGCCAGCAGCCCAAGTAGCGGGGGGTTCCAAGAGACCCAGTACTTC. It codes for CASSPSSGGFQETQYF.

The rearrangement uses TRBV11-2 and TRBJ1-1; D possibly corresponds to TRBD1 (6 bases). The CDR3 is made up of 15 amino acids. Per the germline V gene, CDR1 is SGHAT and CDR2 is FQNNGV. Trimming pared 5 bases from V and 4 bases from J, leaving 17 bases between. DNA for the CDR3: TGTGCCAGCAGCCTCGGGACAAACTCCTTCACTGAAGCTTTCTTT. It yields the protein CASSLGTNSFTEAFF.

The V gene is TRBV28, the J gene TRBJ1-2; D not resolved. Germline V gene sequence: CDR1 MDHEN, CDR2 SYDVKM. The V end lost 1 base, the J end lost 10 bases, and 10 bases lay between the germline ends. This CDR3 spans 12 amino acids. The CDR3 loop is CASSLSSPPYTF. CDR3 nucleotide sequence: TGTGCCAGCAGTTTATCCTCCCCTCCCTACACCTTC.

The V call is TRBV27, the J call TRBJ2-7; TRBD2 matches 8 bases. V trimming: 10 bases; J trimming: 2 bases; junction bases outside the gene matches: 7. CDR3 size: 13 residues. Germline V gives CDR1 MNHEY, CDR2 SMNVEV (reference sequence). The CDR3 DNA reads TGTGCCACTTCACTAGCGGCTACCTACGAGCAGTACTTC. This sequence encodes CATSLAATYEQYF.

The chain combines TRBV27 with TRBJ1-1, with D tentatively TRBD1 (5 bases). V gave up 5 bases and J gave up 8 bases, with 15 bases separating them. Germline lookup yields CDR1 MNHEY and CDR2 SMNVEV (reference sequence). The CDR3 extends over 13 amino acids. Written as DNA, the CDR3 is TGTGCCAGCAGTCGGGGAGGGGCGCCGGAAGCTTTCTTT. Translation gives CASSRGGAPEAFF.

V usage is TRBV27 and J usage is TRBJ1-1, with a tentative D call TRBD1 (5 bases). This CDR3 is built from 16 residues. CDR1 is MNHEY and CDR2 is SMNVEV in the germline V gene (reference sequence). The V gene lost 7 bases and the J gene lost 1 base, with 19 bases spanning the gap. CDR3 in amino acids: CASKRSGPRENTEAFF. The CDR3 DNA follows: TGTGCCAGCAAGCGATCCGGTCCCAGGGAGAACACTGAAGCTTTCTTT.

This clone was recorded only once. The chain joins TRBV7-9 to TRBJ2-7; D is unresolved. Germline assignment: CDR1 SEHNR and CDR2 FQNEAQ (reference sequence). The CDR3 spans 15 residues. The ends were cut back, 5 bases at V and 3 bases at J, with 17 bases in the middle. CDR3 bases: TGTGCCAGCAGCCACCCCGGGTGGTATGACTACGAGCAGTACTTC. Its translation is CASSHPGWYDYEQYF.

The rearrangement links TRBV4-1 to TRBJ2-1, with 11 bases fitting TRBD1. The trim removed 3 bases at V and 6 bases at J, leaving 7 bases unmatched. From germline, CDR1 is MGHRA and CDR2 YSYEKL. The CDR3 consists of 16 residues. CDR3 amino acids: CASSHSGTGGLNEQFF. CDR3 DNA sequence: TGCGCCAGCAGCCATTCCGGGACAGGGGGTCTCAATGAGCAGTTCTTC.

Written as DNA, the CDR3 is TGTGCCACCAGCTTATTCGTAGAAAACATTCAGTACTTC. Translation gives CATSLFVENIQYF. The rearrangement joins TRBV15 to TRBJ2-4; D gene unclear. Per germline, CDR1 LNHNV and CDR2 YYDKDF (reference sequence). This CDR3 is built from 13 residues. Trimming removed 5 bases from V and 5 bases from J, with 10 bases in between. The entire variable domain, with the rest obtained from reference TRBV15 and TRBJ2-4, is as follows: DAMVIQNPRYQVTQFGKPVTLSCSQTLNHNVMYWYQQKSSQAPKLLFHYYDKDFNNEADTPDNFQSRRPNTSFCFLDIRSPGLGDTAMYLCATSLFVENIQYFGAGTRLSVL.

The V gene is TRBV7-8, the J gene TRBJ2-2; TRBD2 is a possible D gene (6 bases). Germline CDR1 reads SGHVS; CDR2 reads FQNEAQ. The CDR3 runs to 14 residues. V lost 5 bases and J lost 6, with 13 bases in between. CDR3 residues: CASSPGGVPGELFF. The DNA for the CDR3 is TGTGCCAGCAGCCCCGGGGGAGTCCCCGGGGAGCTGTTTTTT.

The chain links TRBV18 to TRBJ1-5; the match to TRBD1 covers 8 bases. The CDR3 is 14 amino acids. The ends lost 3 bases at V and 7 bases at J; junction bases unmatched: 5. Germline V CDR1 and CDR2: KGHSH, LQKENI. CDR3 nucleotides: TGTGCCAGCTCACCGGCAGGGGGCGCGCAGCCCCAGCATTTT. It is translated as CASSPAGGAQPQHF.

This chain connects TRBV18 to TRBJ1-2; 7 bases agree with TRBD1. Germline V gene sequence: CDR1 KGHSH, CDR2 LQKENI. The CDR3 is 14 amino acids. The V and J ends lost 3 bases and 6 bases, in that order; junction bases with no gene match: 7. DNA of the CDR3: TGTGCCAGCTCACCTACAGGGGTAGGCAATGGCTACACCTTC. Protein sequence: CASSPTGVGNGYTF.

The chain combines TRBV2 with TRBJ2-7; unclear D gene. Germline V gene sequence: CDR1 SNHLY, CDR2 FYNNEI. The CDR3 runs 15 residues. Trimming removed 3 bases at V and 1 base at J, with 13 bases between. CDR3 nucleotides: TGTGCCAGCAGTGACGTGGCGGCTCAATCCTACGAGCAGTACTTC. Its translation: CASSDVAAQSYEQYF.